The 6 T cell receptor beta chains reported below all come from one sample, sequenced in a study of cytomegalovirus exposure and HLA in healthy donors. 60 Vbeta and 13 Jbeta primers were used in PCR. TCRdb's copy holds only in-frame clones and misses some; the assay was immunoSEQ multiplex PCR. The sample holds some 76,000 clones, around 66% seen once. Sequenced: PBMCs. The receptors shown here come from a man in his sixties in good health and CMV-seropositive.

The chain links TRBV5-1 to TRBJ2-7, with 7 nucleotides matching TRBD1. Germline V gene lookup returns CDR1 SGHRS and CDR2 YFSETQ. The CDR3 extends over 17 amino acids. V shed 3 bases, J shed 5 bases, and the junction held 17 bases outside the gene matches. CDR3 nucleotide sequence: TGCGCCAGCAGCTCCCTTGGGACAGTCGCGCCCATCCACGAGCAGTACTTC. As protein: CASSSLGTVAPIHEQYF.

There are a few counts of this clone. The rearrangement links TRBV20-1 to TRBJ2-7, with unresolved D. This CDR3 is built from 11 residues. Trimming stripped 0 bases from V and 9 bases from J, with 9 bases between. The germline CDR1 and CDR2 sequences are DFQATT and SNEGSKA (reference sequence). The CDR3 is CSARELPGQYF. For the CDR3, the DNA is TGCAGTGCTAGAGAACTACCCGGGCAGTACTTC.

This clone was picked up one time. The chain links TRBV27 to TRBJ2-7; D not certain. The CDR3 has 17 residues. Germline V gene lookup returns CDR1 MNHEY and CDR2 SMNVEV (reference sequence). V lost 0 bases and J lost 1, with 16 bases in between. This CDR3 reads CASSLSAPERRSYEQYF. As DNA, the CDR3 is TGTGCCAGCAGTTTATCAGCTCCGGAGAGAAGGTCCTACGAGCAGTACTTC.

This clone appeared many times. This CDR3 reads CASSQTGTGGTEAFF. The CDR3 DNA reads TGTGCCAGCAGCCAAACCGGGACAGGGGGCACTGAAGCTTTCTTT. The chain carries TRBV4-2 and TRBJ1-1; 11 bases agree with TRBD1. V lost 2 bases and J lost 4; bases outside the gene matches: 3. This CDR3 region has 15 residues. In germline, CDR1 is LGHNA, CDR2 YNFKEQ.

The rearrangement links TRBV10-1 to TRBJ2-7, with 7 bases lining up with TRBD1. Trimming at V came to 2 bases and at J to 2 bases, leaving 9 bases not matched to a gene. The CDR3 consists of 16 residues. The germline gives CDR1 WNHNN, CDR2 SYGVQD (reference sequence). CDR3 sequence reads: CASSEGRGIGTYEQYF. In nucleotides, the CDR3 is TGCGCCAGCAGTGAGGGCAGGGGGATTGGTACCTACGAGCAGTACTTC.

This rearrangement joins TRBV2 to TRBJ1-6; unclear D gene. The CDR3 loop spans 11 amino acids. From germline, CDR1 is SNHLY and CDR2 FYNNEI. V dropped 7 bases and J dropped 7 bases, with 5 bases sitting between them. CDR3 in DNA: TGTGCCAGCAACGGGAATTCACCCCTCCACTTT. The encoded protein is CASNGNSPLHF.